This T cell receptor beta chain was retrieved from a study of sequential checkpoint blockade in melanoma. About the study: First-line arms were nivolumab then ipilimumab, or the reverse, randomized 1:1. Both treatment sequences were followed by maintenance nivolumab.

Treatment of the sample: randomized to nivolumab then ipilimumab (arm A) or the reverse (arm B). No patient had prior DNA-damaging chemotherapy. Sorted cells were live CD3+CD8+, lacking CD19 and CD56, from PBMCs. Produced via immunoSEQ multiplex PCR; TCRdb's table is partial and in-frame only. This sample has about 12,000 clones, with under 90% found just once. The CDR3 length is 14 residues. CDR1 SGHDN and CDR2 FVKESK come from the germline V gene. The source material was CD8+ T cells sorted from blood (inferred from file names), sampled from a patient given nivolumab and ipilimumab in sequence. V usage is TRBV14 and J usage is TRBJ2-5, with a weak D call TRBD1 (6 bases). The DNA end is a closer match to TRBJ2-7, so the J assignment may be wrong. This receptor was identified in a human donor with melanoma. CDR3 protein: CASSRRTASYEQYF. In DNA form, the CDR3 reads TGTGCCAGCAGCCGCAGGACAGCGTCCTACGAGCAGTACTTC.